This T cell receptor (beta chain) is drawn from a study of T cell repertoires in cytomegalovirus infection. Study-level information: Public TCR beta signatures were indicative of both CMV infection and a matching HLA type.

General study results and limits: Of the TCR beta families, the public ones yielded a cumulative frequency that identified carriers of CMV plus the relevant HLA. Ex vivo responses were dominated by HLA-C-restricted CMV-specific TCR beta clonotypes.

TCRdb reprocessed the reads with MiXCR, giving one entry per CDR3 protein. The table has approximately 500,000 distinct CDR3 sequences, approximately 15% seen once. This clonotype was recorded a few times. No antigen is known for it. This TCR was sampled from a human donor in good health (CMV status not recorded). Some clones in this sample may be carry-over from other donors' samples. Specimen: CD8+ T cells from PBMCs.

CDR3 loop: CATSRDRREPQHF. In nucleotides, the CDR3 is TGTGCCACCAGCAGAGATAGGAGGGAGCCCCAGCATTTT. The chain recombines TRBV15 with TRBJ1-5, with unresolved D. V lost 0 bases, J lost 8 bases, and 8 bases lay in between. Germline-derived CDR1 and CDR2 are LNHNV and YYDKDF (reference sequence). The CDR3 covers 13 residues.